The 16 T cell receptor beta chains reported below all come from one sample, sequenced in a study of OX40 agonist ivuxolimab in advanced cancers. The library came from the immunoSEQ multiplex PCR assay. The clones in this table, taken by TCRdb from immuneACCESS, are in-frame only. Not every clone is retained; where verified, under half of the shortfall comes from an unresolved V gene, and the cause of the rest is unknown. The sample table records 65,000 to 95,000 clones; 89% of these occur just once. About 9.1% of the sample is held by the ten biggest clonotypes. This specimen consisted of CD4+ or CD8+ T cells sorted from blood, obtained in a trial of the OX40 agonist ivuxolimab. Receptor source: an adult with an advanced solid tumor such as melanoma, head and neck, liver or kidney cancer.

As DNA, the CDR3 is TGTGCCAGCAGCCTCGGAGGGTCCGACAATGAGCAGTTCTTC. This codes for CASSLGGSDNEQFF. The V and J genes are TRBV11-3 and TRBJ2-1; tentative D call: TRBD2 (6 bases). This CDR3 is 14 amino acids long. The germline gives CDR1 SGHNT, CDR2 YENEEA. V was trimmed by 5 bases and J by 5 bases, leaving 13 bases between them.

The chain links TRBV4-2 to TRBJ1-2; no definite D call. The germline V gene encodes CDR1 LGHNA and CDR2 YNFKEQ. The CDR3 consists of 15 residues. V was clipped by 4 bases and J by 6 bases, with 18 bases between them. The CDR3 bases are TGTGCCAGCAGCCTCCGTCTGACAAGCGATCATGGCTACACCTTC. Its translation: CASSLRLTSDHGYTF.

The gene calls are TRBV5-1 and TRBJ2-1, with 14 nucleotides matching TRBD2. Looked up from germline, CDR1 is SGHRS and CDR2 is YFSETQ. V dropped 3 bases and J dropped 15; count of bases not matched to a gene: 8. This CDR3 is built from 14 residues. The CDR3 region is CASSSRTSGRTRFF. As DNA, the CDR3 is TGCGCCAGCAGCTCCCGGACTAGCGGGAGGACTCGGTTCTTC.

The V gene is TRBV28, the J gene TRBJ2-1, with D uncertain. In germline, CDR1 is MDHEN, CDR2 SYDVKM. V gave up 7 bases and J gave up 4 bases, with 14 bases separating them. CDR3 length equals 14 residues. The CDR3 loop reads CASTSGPTYNEQFF. The CDR3 DNA reads TGTGCCAGCACCTCCGGGCCGACGTACAATGAGCAGTTCTTC.

The rearrangement links TRBV18 to TRBJ2-5, with a tentative D call TRBD2 (5 bases). V was shortened by 2 bases and J by 3 bases, with 10 bases between the two germline ends. Germline V gene data show CDR1 as KGHSH and CDR2 as LQKENI. This CDR3 spans 14 amino acids. CDR3 sequence reads: CASSPGLVKETQYF. The CDR3 DNA follows: TGTGCCAGCTCACCAGGACTCGTAAAAGAGACCCAGTACTTC.

The V and J genes are TRBV19 and TRBJ1-4, with 8 bases that match TRBD1. This CDR3 region has 15 residues. Germline V gene sequence: CDR1 LNHDA, CDR2 SQIVND (reference sequence). In nucleotides, the CDR3 is TGTGCTCAAACGGGACAGGCCCGCCCAAATGAAAAACTGTTTTTT. It encodes CAQTGQARPNEKLFF.

The rearrangement joins TRBV29-1 to TRBJ1-3; 10 nucleotides agree with TRBD1. Germline V gene data show CDR1 as SQVTM and CDR2 as ANQGSEA. Losses at the gene ends were 4 bases for V and 3 bases for J; bases not matched to a gene: 3. CDR3 length equals 14 residues. The CDR3 spells CSVAGQGYGNTIYF. The DNA for the CDR3 is TGCAGCGTTGCGGGACAGGGGTATGGAAACACCATATATTTT.

The chain employs TRBV9 and TRBJ2-3; 7 bases fit TRBD2. Germline CDR1 SGDLS, CDR2 YYNGEE. This CDR3 contains 13 residues. J lost 5 bases, V lost 2 bases, and 2 bases had no gene match. CDR3 bases: TGTGCCAGCAGCGTGTGGGAGGGAGATACGCAGTATTTT. The encoded protein is CASSVWEGDTQYF.

The CDR3 DNA reads as TGTGCCAGCAGCTTGGGGGCAGAGGATGAGCAGTTCTTC. This sequence encodes CASSLGAEDEQFF. This sequence joins TRBV5-8 and TRBJ2-1, with D hard to call. The CDR3 totals 13 residues. Germline V CDR1 and CDR2: SGHTS, YDEGEE. Trimming shortened V by 0 bases and J by 8 bases, and 9 bases separated the two germline ends.

The gene calls are TRBV6-6 and TRBJ1-6; 9 positions match TRBD1. Trimming took 5 bases from V and 2 from J; bases not matched to a gene: 4. CDR1 and CDR2 from the germline V gene are MNHNY and SVGAGI (reference sequence). The CDR3 has 16 amino acids. The CDR3 DNA reads TGTGCCAGCAGTCCCGGACAGGGGACCTATAATTCACCCCTCCACTTT. Amino acid sequence: CASSPGQGTYNSPLHF.

A single count supports this clone. V usage is TRBV11-2 and J usage is TRBJ1-5; perhaps TRBD1 as D (5 bases). CDR1 and CDR2 (germline): SGHAT, FQNNGV. The V end was cut by 1 base, the J end by 5 bases, with 9 bases between. The CDR3 consists of 14 residues. The CDR3 coding sequence is TGTGCCAGCAGCTTAGGCGGGGGAGATCAGCCCCAGCATTTT. It is translated as CASSLGGGDQPQHF.

V is TRBV11-2 and J is TRBJ2-1; 9 bases fit TRBD2. This CDR3 has 13 amino acids. CDR1 and CDR2 (germline): SGHAT, FQNNGV. Trimming took 3 bases from V and 6 from J; bases not matched to a gene: 0. In nucleotides, the CDR3 is TGTGCCAGCAGCTTGGGACTAGCCAATGAGCAGTTCTTC. Its translation: CASSLGLANEQFF.

This chain uses TRBV5-1 with TRBJ1-2; D remains ambiguous. Per germline, CDR1 SGHRS and CDR2 YFSETQ. V gave up 6 bases and J gave up 6 bases, with 9 bases separating them. CDR3 length: 11 amino acids. This chain's CDR3 is CASTGGNGYTF. The DNA for the CDR3 is TGCGCCAGCACAGGAGGGAATGGCTACACCTTC.

V is TRBV11-3 and J is TRBJ2-5; the D is unclear. CDR1 is SGHNT and CDR2 is YENEEA in the germline V gene. V dropped 2 bases and J dropped 2 bases, with 6 bases sitting between them. This CDR3 has 13 amino acids. CDR3 nucleotide sequence: TGTGCCAGCAGCTTAAGGTTACAAGAGACCCAGTACTTC. It codes for CASSLRLQETQYF.

The chain recombines TRBV21-1 with TRBJ2-1. TRBV21-1 is assigned pseudogene status. The CDR3 length is 13 residues. The CDR3 reads CASKRPCVNEQFF. The CDR3 DNA follows: TGTGCCAGCAAACGGCCTTGCGTTAATGAGCAGTTCTTC.

The chain carries TRBV6-4 and TRBJ2-3; no clear D gene. The V end lost 8 bases, the J end lost 1 base, and 13 bases lay between the germline ends. There are 14 residues in the CDR3. The germline V gene has CDR1 MRHNA and CDR2 SNTAGT. For the CDR3, the DNA is TGTGCCAGCCCCCCGGGCGGTCGCACAGATACGCAGTATTTT. Its translation: CASPPGGRTDTQYF.